One and the same sample provided the 14 T cell receptor beta chains below, sequenced in a study of cytomegalovirus exposure and HLA in healthy donors. PCR involved 60 Vbeta and 13 Jbeta primers. The method was immunoSEQ multiplex PCR; TCRdb's version includes in-frame clones alone and lacks a portion of them. This sample yields approximately 92,000 clones, of which 65% to 90% are seen a single time; less than 4.5% belongs to the top ten. The sample comprised PBMCs. Receptors were obtained from a woman in her sixties or seventies in good health and CMV-seropositive.

V gene TRBV29-1 combines with J gene TRBJ2-6, with D perhaps TRBD2 (6 bases). Deletions cut 7 bases from V and 4 bases from J, with 17 bases between. Germline CDR1 SQVTM, CDR2 ANQGSEA. This CDR3 region has 15 residues. CDR3 in DNA: TGCAGCGCCCAAGACTGGGGGGTCGGGGCCAACGTCCTGACTTTC. Translated: CSAQDWGVGANVLTF.

The V call is TRBV30, the J call TRBJ2-2, with a weak D call TRBD1 (6 bases). The CDR3 contains 14 residues. Trimming took off 0 bases at V and 7 bases at J, with 12 bases between the two ends. Germline V gene data show CDR1 as GTSNPN and CDR2 as SVGIG (reference sequence). CDR3 sequence reads: CAWSVQGGHGELFF. The CDR3 bases are TGTGCCTGGAGTGTACAAGGGGGACACGGGGAGCTGTTTTTT.

The rearrangement uses TRBV5-1 and TRBJ1-5; D ambiguous. The ends were cut back, 2 bases at V and 7 bases at J, with 13 bases in the middle. Germline loops: CDR1 SGHRS, CDR2 YFSETQ. The CDR3 spans 14 residues. CDR3 amino acids: CASSFTEGGQPQHF. In DNA form, the CDR3 reads TGCGCCAGCAGCTTCACAGAGGGCGGGCAGCCCCAGCATTTT.

J is TRBJ1-1 and V is TRBV7-2; possibly TRBD1 for D (5 bases). This CDR3 is 14 amino acids long. Germline CDR1 reads SGHTA; CDR2 reads FQGNSA. With 2 bases removed from V and 3 bases from J, the gap between germline ends came to 10 bases. CDR3 bases: TGTGCCAGCAGCTTATTATCGGGGGACACTGAAGCTTTCTTT. This sequence encodes CASSLLSGDTEAFF.

V and J are TRBV5-6 and TRBJ2-7; 9 nucleotides align to TRBD2. The germline V gene encodes CDR1 SGHDT and CDR2 YYEEEE. With 4 bases clipped from V and 2 bases from J, the junction kept 4 bases outside the gene matches. The CDR3 is 14 residues long. The CDR3 spells CASSVTSGTYEQYF. The CDR3 region has the DNA TGTGCCAGCAGCGTGACTAGCGGTACCTACGAGCAGTACTTC.

The rearrangement links TRBV5-4 to TRBJ2-1, with TRBD1 matching 8 bases. Germline loops: CDR1 SGHNT, CDR2 YYREEE (reference sequence). This CDR3 has 13 amino acids. Trimming cost V 3 bases and J 15 bases; bases outside gene matches: 11. CDR3 amino acids: CASSSGQAYGLFF. For the CDR3, the DNA is TGTGCCAGCAGCTCGGGACAGGCCTACGGACTGTTCTTC.

This clone was recorded only once. It is unclear where the CDR3 begins or ends on the DNA, so no DNA is shown, and the CDR3 is as TCRdb lists it. The CDR3 sequence is CASSSSYLGQGGLYEQYF. J is TRBJ2-7 and V is TRBV28; the table's D call, TRBD1, has no DNA check behind it. The CDR3 has 18 amino acids, counting both end residues. CDR1 and CDR2 from the germline V gene are MDHEN and SYDVKM.

The chain couples TRBV5-4 to TRBJ2-2, with D possibly matching TRBD2 (5 bases). The CDR3 has 15 amino acids. Germline CDR1 reads SGHNT; CDR2 reads YYREEE (reference sequence). Deletions cut 2 bases from V and 1 base from J, with 9 bases between. The DNA of the CDR3 is TGTGCCAGCAGCTTAGGAGGTGGGAACACCGGGGAGCTGTTTTTT. Its protein product is CASSLGGGNTGELFF.

V gene TRBV30 combines with J gene TRBJ1-2, with D possibly TRBD1 on 5 matching bases. The CDR3 runs to 12 residues. Looked up from germline, CDR1 is GTSNPN and CDR2 is SVGIG (reference sequence). The V and J ends lost 2 bases and 7 bases respectively, with 11 bases between them. The CDR3: CAWSPQGSGYTF. In DNA form, the CDR3 reads TGTGCCTGGAGTCCCCAGGGATCTGGCTACACCTTC.

This clone occurred once. The chain uses TRBV5-5 and TRBJ2-7, with 11 bases that match TRBD2. CDR3 length: 15 amino acids. Germline CDR1 and CDR2: SGHKS and YYEKEE (reference sequence). V was clipped by 3 bases and J by 2 bases; unmatched bases: 4. The CDR3 sequence is CASSSGLAVAYEQYF. CDR3 bases: TGTGCCAGCAGCTCGGGACTAGCGGTTGCCTACGAGCAGTACTTC.

This clone was detected a few times. The rearrangement uses TRBV6-1 and TRBJ1-5, with D maybe TRBD1 (6 bases). The length of the CDR3 is 13 residues. CDR1 MNHNS and CDR2 SASEGT come from the germline V gene. V dropped 7 bases and J dropped 2 bases, with 9 bases sitting between them. The CDR3, as DNA: TGTGCCAGCAACCCAGGGGGCAATCAGCCCCAGCATTTT. Protein: CASNPGGNQPQHF.

The chain recombines TRBV9 with TRBJ2-7; 10 bases match TRBD2. The CDR3 loop spans 14 amino acids. The V gene end was trimmed by 3 bases and the J gene end by 7 bases; junction bases not matched to a gene: 7. The V gene's germline CDR1 is SGDLS and CDR2 YYNGEE. The CDR3 loop reads CASSALAGAGEQYF. The CDR3 region has the DNA TGTGCCAGCAGCGCCCTAGCGGGAGCGGGTGAGCAGTACTTC.

The chain is built from TRBV7-8 and TRBJ1-1, with 9 bases lining up with TRBD1. Germline V gene lookup returns CDR1 SGHVS and CDR2 FQNEAQ. J was trimmed by 0 bases and V by 4 bases; bases with no gene match: 6. The CDR3 length is 16 residues. The CDR3 DNA is TGTGCCAGCAGCTCGAGGACAGGGGCGATGAACACTGAAGCTTTCTTT. It is translated as CASSSRTGAMNTEAFF.

This chain links TRBV5-1 with TRBJ2-1, with D possibly matching TRBD2 (5 bases). The germline V gene encodes CDR1 SGHRS and CDR2 YFSETQ. The CDR3 spans 16 residues. Trimming stripped 0 bases from V and 4 bases from J, with 14 bases between. Here the CDR3 reads CASSLAFQAGYNEQFF. The CDR3 region has the DNA TGCGCCAGCAGCTTGGCATTCCAGGCGGGTTACAATGAGCAGTTCTTC.